The present T cell receptor (beta chain) was sequenced within a study of blood T cell repertoires in COVID-19. The CDR3 is 13 amino acids. From germline, CDR1 is LGHDT and CDR2 YNNKEL (reference sequence). With 1 base removed from V and 10 bases from J, the gap between germline ends came to 11 bases. The authors' processing: Amplification from reference gene primers served as the basis for estimated nucleated cell counts. Clones were read by immunoSEQ multiplex PCR, and TCRdb kept only the in-frame ones, dropping some. Clonal size and the V and J genes are those of that table, whereas D and trimming came from the DNA. The data hold about 400,000 clones, with approximately 86% observed a single time.

The V and J genes are TRBV3-1 (or the pseudogene TRBV3-2) and TRBJ2-1; D is ambiguous. The receptor's source is a human donor in a cohort sampled during active COVID-19. The sequenced sample was peripheral blood. In DNA, the CDR3 is TGTGCCAGCAGCCAAGCGAATTCTGGCGAGCAGTTCTTC. As protein: CASSQANSGEQFF.